This TCR beta chain was obtained from a study of blood T cell repertoires in COVID-19. The germline V gene encodes CDR1 SQVTM and CDR2 ANQGSEA. With 6 bases removed from V and 9 bases from J, the gap between germline ends came to 18 bases. The CDR3 extends over 13 amino acids. TCRdb's copy holds only in-frame clones and misses some; the assay was immunoSEQ multiplex PCR. The sample gives more than 55,000 clones, over 70% of which show up once; 14% is in the top ten. The chain couples TRBV29-1 to TRBJ2-1; D not certain. The origin of this receptor is a woman aged 65 to 85 with acute or convalescent COVID-19. Sequenced: peripheral blood. The CDR3 reads CSVHRSGRSEQFF. Written as DNA, the CDR3 is TGCAGCGTCCATCGATCGGGTAGGAGTGAGCAGTTCTTC.